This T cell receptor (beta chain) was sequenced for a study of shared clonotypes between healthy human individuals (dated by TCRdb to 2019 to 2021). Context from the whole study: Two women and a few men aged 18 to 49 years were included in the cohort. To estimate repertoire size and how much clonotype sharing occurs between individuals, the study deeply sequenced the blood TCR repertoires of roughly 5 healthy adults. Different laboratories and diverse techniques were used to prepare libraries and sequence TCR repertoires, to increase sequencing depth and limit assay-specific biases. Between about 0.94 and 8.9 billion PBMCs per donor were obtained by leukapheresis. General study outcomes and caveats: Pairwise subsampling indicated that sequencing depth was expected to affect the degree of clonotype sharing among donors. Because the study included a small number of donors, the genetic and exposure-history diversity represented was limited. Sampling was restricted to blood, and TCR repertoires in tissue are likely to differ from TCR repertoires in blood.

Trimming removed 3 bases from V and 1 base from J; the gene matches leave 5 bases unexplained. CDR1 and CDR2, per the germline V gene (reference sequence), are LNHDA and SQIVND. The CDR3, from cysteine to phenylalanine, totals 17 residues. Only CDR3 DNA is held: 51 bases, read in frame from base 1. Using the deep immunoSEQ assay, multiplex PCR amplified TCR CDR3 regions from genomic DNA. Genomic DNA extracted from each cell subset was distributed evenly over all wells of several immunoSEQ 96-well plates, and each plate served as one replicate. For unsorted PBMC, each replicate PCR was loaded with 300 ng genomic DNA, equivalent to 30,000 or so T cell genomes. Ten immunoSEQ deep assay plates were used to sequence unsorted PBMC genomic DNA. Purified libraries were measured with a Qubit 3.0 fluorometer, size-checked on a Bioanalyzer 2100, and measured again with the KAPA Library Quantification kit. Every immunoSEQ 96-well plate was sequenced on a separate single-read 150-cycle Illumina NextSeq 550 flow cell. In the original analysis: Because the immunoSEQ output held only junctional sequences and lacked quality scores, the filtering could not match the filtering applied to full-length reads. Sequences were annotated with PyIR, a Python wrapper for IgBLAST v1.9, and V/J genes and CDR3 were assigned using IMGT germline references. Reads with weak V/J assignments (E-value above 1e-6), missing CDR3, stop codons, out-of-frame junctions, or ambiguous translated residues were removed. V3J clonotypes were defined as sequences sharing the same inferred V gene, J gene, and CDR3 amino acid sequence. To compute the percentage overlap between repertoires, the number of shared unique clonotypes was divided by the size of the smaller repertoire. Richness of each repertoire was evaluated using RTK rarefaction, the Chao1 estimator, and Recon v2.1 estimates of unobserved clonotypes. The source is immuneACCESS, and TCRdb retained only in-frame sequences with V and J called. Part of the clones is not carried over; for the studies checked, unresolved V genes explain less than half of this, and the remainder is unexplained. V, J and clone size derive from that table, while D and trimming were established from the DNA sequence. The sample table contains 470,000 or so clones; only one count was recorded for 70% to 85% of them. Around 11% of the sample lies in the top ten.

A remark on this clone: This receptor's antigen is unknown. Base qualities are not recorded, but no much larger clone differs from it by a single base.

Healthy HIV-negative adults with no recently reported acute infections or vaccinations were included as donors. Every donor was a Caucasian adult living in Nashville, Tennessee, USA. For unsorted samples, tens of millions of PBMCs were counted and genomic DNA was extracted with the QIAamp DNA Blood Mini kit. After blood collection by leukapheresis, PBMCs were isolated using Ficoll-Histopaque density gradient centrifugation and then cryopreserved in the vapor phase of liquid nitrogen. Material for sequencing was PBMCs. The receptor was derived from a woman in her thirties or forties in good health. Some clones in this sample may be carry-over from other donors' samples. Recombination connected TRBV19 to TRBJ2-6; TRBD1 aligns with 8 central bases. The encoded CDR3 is CASSMGTGSSGANVLTF. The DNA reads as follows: TGTGCCAGTAGTATGGGGACAGGATCATCTGGGGCCAACGTCCTGACTTTC.